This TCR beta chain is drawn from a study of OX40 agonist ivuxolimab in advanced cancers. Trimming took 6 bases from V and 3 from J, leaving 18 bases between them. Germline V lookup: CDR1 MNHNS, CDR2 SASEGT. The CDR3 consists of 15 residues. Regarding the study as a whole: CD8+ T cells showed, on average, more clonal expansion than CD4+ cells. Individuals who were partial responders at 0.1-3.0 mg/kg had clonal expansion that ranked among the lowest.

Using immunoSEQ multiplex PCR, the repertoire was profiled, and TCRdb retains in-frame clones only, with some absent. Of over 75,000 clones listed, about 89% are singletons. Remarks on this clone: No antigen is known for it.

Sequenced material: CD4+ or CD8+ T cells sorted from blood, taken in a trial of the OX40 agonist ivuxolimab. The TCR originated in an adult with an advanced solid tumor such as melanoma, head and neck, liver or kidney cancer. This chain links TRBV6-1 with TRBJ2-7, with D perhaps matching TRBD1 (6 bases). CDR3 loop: CASRGWAGARYEQYF. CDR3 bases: TGTGCCAGCAGGGGGTGGGCAGGGGCCCGCTACGAGCAGTACTTC.